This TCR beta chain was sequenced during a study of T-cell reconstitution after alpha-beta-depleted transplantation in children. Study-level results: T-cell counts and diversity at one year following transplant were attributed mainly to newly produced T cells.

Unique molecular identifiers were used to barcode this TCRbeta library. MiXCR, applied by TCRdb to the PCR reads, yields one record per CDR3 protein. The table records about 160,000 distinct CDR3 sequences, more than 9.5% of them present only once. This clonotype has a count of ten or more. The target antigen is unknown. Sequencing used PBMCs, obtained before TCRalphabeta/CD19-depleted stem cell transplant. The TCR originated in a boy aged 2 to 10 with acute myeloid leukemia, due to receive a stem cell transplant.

CDR3 nucleotides: TGCGCCAGCAGCTTTGGGGACTCCTACAATGAGCAGTTCTTC. This encodes CASSFGDSYNEQFF. This chain connects TRBV5-1 to TRBJ2-1, with unresolved D. Germline CDR1 is SGHRS and CDR2 is YFSETQ. The CDR3 covers 14 residues. V lost 2 bases to trimming and J lost 0 bases, with 6 bases between them.